This is a list of T cell receptor beta chains from one sample in a study of blood T cells in healthy people across ages. Each CDR3 protein gets one entry after TCRdb re-called the 5' RACE reads with MiXCR. The sample consists of fewer than 750,000 distinct CDR3 sequences, roughly 48% of them appearing once. The specimen was blood. The origin of the receptors is a man older than 75 in good health. The CDR3 runs from the conserved cysteine through the conserved F or W. Each record gives: J gene, V gene, D gene, CDR3 protein. The D gene is left open where the match is weak.

>TRBJ1-2|TRBV9|.
CASSDAGANYDYTF
>TRBJ1-2|TRBV7-2|.
CASSFRATDYGYTF
>TRBJ2-3|TRBV10-3|TRBD2
CAIRTTSGNTDTQYF
>TRBJ1-1|TRBV29-1|TRBD1
CSVAGGQGMGPEAFF
>TRBJ2-5|TRBV7-9|.
CASSPWGVQETQYF
>TRBJ2-1|TRBV7-2|.
CASSQTRSEQFF
>TRBJ2-7|TRBV5-1|.
CASSFGQELNEQYF
>TRBJ2-7|TRBV10-3|TRBD1
CAISDRDSGSYEQYF
>TRBJ2-1|TRBV29-1|TRBD2
CSVEGGSGSYNEQFF
>TRBJ1-5|TRBV28|TRBD1
CASSRVSRDRSAGHF
>TRBJ2-1|TRBV11-2|TRBD2
CASAAFSGRAKDEQFF
>TRBJ2-5|TRBV20-1|TRBD2
CSGKEGLAGAAGQETQYF
>TRBJ1-5|TRBV18|.
CASSPMMSRGNQPQHF
>TRBJ2-3|TRBV27|.
CASSPGRRGGTDTQYF
>TRBJ2-1|TRBV5-1|TRBD1
CASSKTGQPEQFF
>TRBJ2-5|TRBV11-2|.
CASSFRRDAETQYF
>.|TRBV5-1|.
CASSLEVQYADEQYF
>TRBJ2-3|TRBV5-1|.
CASSLEGSTDTQYF
>TRBJ2-1|TRBV9|TRBD2
CASSVGLAGVVDEQFF
>TRBJ2-7|TRBV20-1|TRBD2
CSAGEGASGRNEQYF
>TRBJ2-5|TRBV6-5|TRBD2
CASSYSAGRYQETQYF
>.|TRBV11-1|.
CASSFSGPSYNEQYF
>TRBJ2-1|TRBV24-1|.
CATSDFRQTREQFF
>TRBJ1-5|TRBV7-9|.
CASSLGSPGDQPQHF
>TRBJ2-7|TRBV27|TRBD1
CASSLQGTETYEQYF
>TRBJ2-3|TRBV3-1|.
CASSQGVGSYTDTQYF
>.|TRBV6-2/TRBV6-3|.
CASSTQEPGLGYHEQYF
>TRBJ2-3|TRBV12-3/TRBV12-4|.
CAAGTPSTDTQYF
>TRBJ2-5|TRBV10-3|TRBD2
CAMAGGLSETQYF
>TRBJ1-2|TRBV5-1|.
CASSLEGRPSDGYTF
>TRBJ1-2|TRBV18|.
CASSPMGRNYGYTF
>TRBJ2-5|TRBV11-2|.
CASSLVWGAKNQETQYF
>TRBJ2-7|TRBV5-1|.
CASSLNRDNEQYF
>TRBJ2-1|TRBV6-2/TRBV6-3|TRBD2
CASSLLAGGEQFF
>.|TRBV28|TRBD2
CASSFAGGSNEQYF
>TRBJ2-5|TRBV6-5|.
CASTRGRQETQYF